This T cell receptor beta chain was documented in a study of blood T cell repertoires in COVID-19. About the research overall: The United States, Italy and Spain provided the acute and convalescent COVID-19 samples. In each case, the material was cDNA or gDNA derived from T cells, B-cell-depleted T cells, or PBMCs.

CDR3 length: 14 amino acids. With V trimmed by 6 bases and J by 5 bases, 5 bases remained unmatched. Per germline, CDR1 KGHSH and CDR2 LQKENI. How the authors handled the data: Researchers report that nucleated cell counts were estimated from reference gene primer amplification. Libraries were prepared by immunoSEQ multiplex PCR; TCRdb keeps only in-frame clonotypes and omits some of them. The DNA gave D and trimming, while V, J and clone size come from that table. This sample has about 120,000 clones, with about 80% found just once. The sequenced material came from peripheral blood. The genes are TRBV18 and TRBJ1-5, with 9 positions matching TRBD1. This receptor was taken from a man aged 60 to 75 with acute or convalescent COVID-19. The CDR3 nucleotides read TGTGCCAGCTCCCAGACAGGGGGAGATCAGCCCCAGCATTTT. Protein product: CASSQTGGDQPQHF.